Described below is a single T cell receptor (beta chain) sequence and its context. This sample is part of a study of sequential checkpoint blockade in melanoma. Clones were read by immunoSEQ multiplex PCR, and TCRdb kept only the in-frame ones, dropping some. Of about 40,000 clones in the sample, just over 85% are singletons; the top ten hold less than 15%. Regarding treatment: randomized to nivolumab then ipilimumab (arm A) or the reverse (arm B). The specimen comprised CD8+ T cells sorted from blood (inferred from file names), sampled from a patient given nivolumab and ipilimumab in sequence. The source is a human donor with melanoma.

For the CDR3, the DNA is TGCAGCGTTGCTTTGCGGGAGGGAAGAACAGATACGCAGTATTTT. This translates into CSVALREGRTDTQYF. J is TRBJ2-3 and V is TRBV29-1, with 9 bases matching TRBD2. The germline gives CDR1 SQVTM, CDR2 ANQGSEA. The V gene end was trimmed by 4 bases and the J gene end by 3 bases; junction bases not matched to a gene: 8. The length of the CDR3 is 15 residues.